The rows below give T cell receptor beta chains drawn from one sample of a study of early T cells in non-severe SARS-CoV-2 infection. TCRdb used MiXCR to reprocess the 5' RACE reads, holding one entry per CDR3 protein. The sample has some 51,000 distinct CDR3 sequences, about 15% seen once. Source: whole blood, taken at baseline. These receptor sequences come from an adult who was a healthcare worker with PCR-confirmed SARS-CoV-2 infection or an uninfected control (not recorded which). The CDR3 runs from the conserved cysteine through the conserved F or W. A D gene is named only where the DNA matches it firmly. A clone size is listed for some rows: how often the clone was seen (once, few, many), or a class if it is expanded.

j_gene,abundance,d_gene,v_gene,CDR3nt,CDR3aa
TRBJ2-7,.,TRBD2,TRBV20-1,TGCAGTGCTAGACCTACTAGCGGGGGGACCTACGAGCAGTACTTC,CSARPTSGGTYEQYF
TRBJ1-1,few,TRBD1,TRBV12-3/TRBV12-4,TGTGCCAGCGGACCCCCGACAGGGCTCACTGAAGCTTTCTTT,CASGPPTGLTEAFF
TRBJ2-1,few,TRBD1,TRBV6-1,TGTGCCAGCAGTGCTCGAGCCGGGACAGGGGGCTCCTACAATGAGCAGTTCTTC,CASSARAGTGGSYNEQFF
TRBJ2-3,few,.,TRBV6-1,TGTGCCAGCAGTGGTAGCGGATACGGCACAGATACGCAGTATTTT,CASSGSGYGTDTQYF
TRBJ2-7,many,TRBD2,TRBV7-9,TGTGCCAGCAGCCAGGGACTACCAGCGTACTACGAGCAGTACTTC,CASSQGLPAYYEQYF
TRBJ2-1,.,.,TRBV7-3,TGTGCCAGCAGCCCCCAAGTTACTACCTACAATGAGCAGTTCTTC,CASSPQVTTYNEQFF
TRBJ2-2,many,.,TRBV7-9,TGTGCCAGCAGACAAATGGGGGGCCCGAACACCGGGGAGCTGTTTTTT,CASRQMGGPNTGELFF
TRBJ1-6,.,.,TRBV14,TGTGCCAGCAGCCAAGAAGTTTGGAGTTCACCCCTCCACTTT,CASSQEVWSSPLHF
TRBJ2-2,few,.,TRBV19,TGTGCCAGTAGTGCACGACAGGAACTCACCGGGGAGCTGTTTTTT,CASSARQELTGELFF
TRBJ2-3,.,.,TRBV5-6,TGTGCCAGCAGGATTATAAGCGGAACAGATACGCAGTATTTT,CASRIISGTDTQYF
TRBJ2-7,.,.,TRBV4-1,TGCGCCAGCAGCCAAGGACAGGCCGCCTACGAGCAGTACTTC,CASSQGQAAYEQYF
TRBJ2-7,.,TRBD1,TRBV5-1,TGCGCCAGCAGCTCGGCCCCCGGGACAGGGTCCTACGAGCAGTACTTC,CASSSAPGTGSYEQYF
TRBJ2-1,few,TRBD2,TRBV15,TGTGCCACCAGCTTTGTGGTGCTAGCGGGAGCAGGGGAGCAGTTCTTC,CATSFVVLAGAGEQFF
TRBJ1-6,few,.,TRBV18,TGTGCCAGCTCACCTGGAGGGGATTCACCCCTCCACTTT,CASSPGGDSPLHF
TRBJ2-1,few,.,TRBV11-2,TGTGCCAGCAGCGACTCCCGGGAGAGTGAGCAGTTCTTC,CASSDSRESEQFF
TRBJ1-1,many,.,TRBV12-3/TRBV12-4,TGTGCCAGCAGTTTTTACAGGTCGACTGAAGCTTTCTTT,CASSFYRSTEAFF
TRBJ1-5,few,TRBD1,TRBV6-2/TRBV6-3,TGTGCCAGCAGAAAACCGGGACAGAATCAGCCCCAGCATTTT,CASRKPGQNQPQHF
TRBJ2-7,.,TRBD1,TRBV5-1,TGCGCCAGCAGCACCCAAGGGACAGGGGCTTTAGGAGAGCAGTACTTC,CASSTQGTGALGEQYF
TRBJ2-2,few,.,TRBV7-7,TGTGCCAGCAGCCCCACCGCAGGCGCCGGGGAGCTGTTTTTT,CASSPTAGAGELFF
TRBJ2-3,many,.,TRBV10-3,TGTGCCATCAGTGATGCCCACACAGATACGCAGTATTTT,CAISDAHTDTQYF
TRBJ1-6,many,.,TRBV6-5,TGTGCCAGCAGCCGTCTTGCGTACTATAATTCACCCCTCCACTTT,CASSRLAYYNSPLHF
TRBJ1-6,.,.,TRBV5-1,TGCGCCAGCAGCCTTAGCTCCTATAATTCACCCCTCCACTTT,CASSLSSYNSPLHF
TRBJ1-2,.,.,TRBV10-1,TGCGCCAGCAGTGAGTCCCAGGGAAGGGGCTACACCTTC,CASSESQGRGYTF
TRBJ2-7,.,.,TRBV2,TGTGCCAGCAGTGACTGGGACTTCTCCTACGAGCAGTACTTC,CASSDWDFSYEQYF
TRBJ1-5,few,.,TRBV28,TGTGCCAGCAGGGTGAAGAGCAATCAGCCCCAGCATTTT,CASRVKSNQPQHF
TRBJ2-1,.,TRBD2,TRBV6-5,TGTGCCAGCAGTTCCGGGACTAGCGGGAGCAATGAGCAGTTCTTC,CASSSGTSGSNEQFF
TRBJ2-1,.,.,TRBV9,TGTGCCAGCAGCAAGCAGTGGGGGTCCTACAATGAGCAGTTCTTC,CASSKQWGSYNEQFF
TRBJ1-1,.,.,TRBV12-3/TRBV12-4,TGTGCCAGCAGCGCGGGGGAGGGCAGAGGCACTGAAGCTTTCTTT,CASSAGEGRGTEAFF
TRBJ2-7,few,.,TRBV3-1,TGTGCCAGGTCGGGCTACGAGCAGTACTTC,CARSGYEQYF
TRBJ2-4,few,.,TRBV19,TGTGCCAGTAGTATTTCAGGTGTTTTAAACATTCAGTACTTC,CASSISGVLNIQYF
TRBJ1-2,.,.,TRBV7-9,TGTGCCAGCAGCTTCCGGGAGAGGGACTATGGCTACACCTTC,CASSFRERDYGYTF
TRBJ2-2,few,TRBD2,TRBV10-1,TGCGCCAGCAACAGACTAGCGGGGGCCTTTGAACACCGGGGAGCTGTTTTT,CASNRLAGAFEHRGAVF
TRBJ2-1,.,.,TRBV21-1,TGTGCCAGCAGCAATACCCCCAATGAGCAGTTCTTC,CASSNTPNEQFF
TRBJ2-1,.,.,TRBV6-2/TRBV6-3,TGTGCCAGCAGGAAGGACAGTCGTGATGAGCAGTTCTTC,CASRKDSRDEQFF
TRBJ2-1,.,TRBD2,TRBV7-6,TGTGCCAGCAGCTTCAGACTAGCGGGGGATGGTGAGCAGTTCTTC,CASSFRLAGDGEQFF
TRBJ2-3,few,TRBD2,TRBV11-2,TGTGCCAGCAGCTCGGAACTAGCGGGGGGCCCTACAGATACGCAGTATTTT,CASSSELAGGPTDTQYF
TRBJ2-7,few,.,TRBV2,TGTGCCAGCAGTGAAATCCTAGCCCGCCGGTACGAGCAGTACTTC,CASSEILARRYEQYF
TRBJ1-1,few,TRBD1,TRBV9,TGTGCCAGCAGCGGGACAGGGGCCAGCACTGAAGCTTTCTTT,CASSGTGASTEAFF
TRBJ1-5,few,.,TRBV27,TGTGCCAGCAGTTTTGTGGCAGAGCCTAATCAGCCCCAGCATTTT,CASSFVAEPNQPQHF